This T cell receptor beta chain was recorded in a study of beta chain features in type 1 diabetes. At the level of the study: What patients shared with healthy donors was a similar profile of age, gender and cell yields. Taken together, all samples contributed 107,917,701 examined sorted cells.

Reverse transcribing all isolated RNA meant expressed TCRB transcripts were sequenced. The assay was immunoSEQ multiplex PCR, and TCRdb's table has in-frame clones only and misses some. Found here are a few hundred thousand clones, roughly an eighth of them singletons; the top ten hold around 0.0099%. Study findings and constraints: When Type 1 diabetes patients were examined, their TCRB CDR3s proved moderately but significantly shorter in all four CD4+ subsets.

Each donor gave one heparinised blood draw averaging around 120 mL. Purities over 98% were achieved in all sorted populations. From germline, CDR1 is SGHTA and CDR2 FQGNSA. V lost 5 bases and J lost 0, with 14 bases in between. The CDR3 spans 15 residues. This clone was seen only a few times. Its antigen is unidentified. Specimen: naive CD4+ T cells from blood. The rearrangement joins TRBV7-2 to TRBJ2-7, with D tentatively TRBD2 (5 bases). The source is a young woman with type 1 diabetes. The CDR3 protein is CASSARLQGSYEQYF. The CDR3 region has the DNA TGTGCCAGCAGCGCCCGACTACAAGGCTCCTACGAGCAGTACTTC.